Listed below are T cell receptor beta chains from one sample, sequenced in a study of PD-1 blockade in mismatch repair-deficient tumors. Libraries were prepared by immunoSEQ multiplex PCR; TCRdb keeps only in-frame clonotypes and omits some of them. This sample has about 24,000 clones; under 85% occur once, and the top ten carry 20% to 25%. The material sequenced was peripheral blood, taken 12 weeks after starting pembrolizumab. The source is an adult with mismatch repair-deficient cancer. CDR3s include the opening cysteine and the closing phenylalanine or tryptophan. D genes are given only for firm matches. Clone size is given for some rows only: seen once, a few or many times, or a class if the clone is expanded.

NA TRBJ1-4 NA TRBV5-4 CASRSEGEKLFF TGTGCCAGCAGGTCCGAAGGAGAAAAACTGTTTTTT
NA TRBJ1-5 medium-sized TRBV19 CASTPGGRWNQPQHF TGTGCCAGTACCCCAGGTGGTAGATGGAATCAGCCCCAGCATTTT
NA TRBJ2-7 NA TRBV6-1 CASTPPRSPTYEQYF TGTGCCAGCACCCCCCCGCGGTCACCTACCTACGAGCAGTACTTC
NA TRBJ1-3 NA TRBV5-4 CASSFNSGNTIYF TGTGCCAGCAGCTTCAACAGTGGAAACACCATATATTTT
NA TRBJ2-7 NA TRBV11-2 CASSLEKLAESPYEQYF TGTGCCAGCAGCTTAGAAAAGTTGGCAGAATCACCCTACGAGCAGTACTTC
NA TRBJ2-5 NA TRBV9 CASSPRQVQETQYF TGTGCCAGCAGCCCTCGACAGGTACAAGAGACCCAGTACTTC
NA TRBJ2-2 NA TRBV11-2 CASSLGVETGELFF TGTGCCAGCAGCTTAGGGGTAGAAACCGGGGAGCTGTTTTTT
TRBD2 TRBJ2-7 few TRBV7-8 CASSLQLGTSEYEQYF TGTGCCAGCAGCCTCCAGTTAGGGACTAGCGAGTACGAGCAGTACTTC
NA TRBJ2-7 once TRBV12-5 CASGWARQGRGSYEQYF TGTGCTAGTGGTTGGGCTAGGCAGGGGCGAGGGAGCTACGAGCAGTACTTC
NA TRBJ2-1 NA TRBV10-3 CAINPGVRSYNEQFF TGTGCCATCAATCCAGGCGTACGCTCCTACAATGAGCAGTTCTTC
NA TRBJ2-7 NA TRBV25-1 CASSKIGSSYEQYF TGTGCCAGCAGTAAGATCGGGAGCTCCTACGAGCAGTACTTC
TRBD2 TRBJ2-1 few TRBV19 CASSALAAYNEQFF TGTGCCAGTAGTGCCCTAGCGGCCTACAATGAGCAGTTCTTC
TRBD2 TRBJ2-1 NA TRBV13 CASSPQAGRTSGKQFF TGTGCCAGCAGCCCCCAAGCGGGCCGGACTAGCGGGAAGCAGTTCTTC
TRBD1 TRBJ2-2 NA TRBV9 CASSPPRTGSGELFF TGTGCCAGCAGCCCCCCTCGGACAGGGTCCGGGGAGCTGTTTTTT
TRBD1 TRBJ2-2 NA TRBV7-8 CASSPRTGGATNTGELFF TGTGCCAGCAGCCCTCGGACAGGGGGGGCCACGAACACCGGGGAGCTGTTTTTT
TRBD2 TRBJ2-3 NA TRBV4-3 CASSPGLAGTDTQYF TGCGCCAGCAGCCCGGGACTAGCGGGCACAGATACGCAGTATTTT
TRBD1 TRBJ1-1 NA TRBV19 CASSRDRGINTEAFF TGTGCCAGTAGTCGGGACAGGGGGATTAACACTGAAGCTTTCTTT
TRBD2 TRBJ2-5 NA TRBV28 CASSITSGRGVRQETQYF TGTGCCAGCAGTATTACTAGCGGGAGGGGGGTTCGGCAAGAGACCCAGTACTTC
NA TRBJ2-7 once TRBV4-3 CASSQGPVGRHEQYF TGCGCCAGCAGCCAAGGTCCCGTAGGAAGACACGAGCAGTACTTC
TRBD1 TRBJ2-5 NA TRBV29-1 CSVDWTGSMATQYF TGCAGCGTTGACTGGACAGGAAGCATGGCGACCCAGTACTTC
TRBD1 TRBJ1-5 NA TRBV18 CASSLQGGLSNQPQHF TGTGCCAGCTCACTTCAGGGGGGCCTCAGCAATCAGCCCCAGCATTTT
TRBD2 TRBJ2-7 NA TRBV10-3 CASTRSGTNLLEQYF TGTGCCAGCACCCGATCCGGGACTAATTTGTTGGAGCAGTACTTC
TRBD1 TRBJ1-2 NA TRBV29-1 CSVSRDRGRYGYTF TGCAGCGTCAGCCGGGACAGAGGACGCTATGGCTACACCTTC
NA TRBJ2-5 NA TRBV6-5 CASSYVRGRTQYF TGTGCCAGCAGTTACGTTAGGGGCCGGACCCAGTACTTC
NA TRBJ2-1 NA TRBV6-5 CASSRGINEQFF TGTGCCAGCAGTCGGGGGATCAATGAGCAGTTCTTC
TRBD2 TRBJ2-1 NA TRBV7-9 CASSPRTSASYNEQFF TGTGCCAGCAGTCCCCGAACTAGCGCCTCCTACAATGAGCAGTTCTTC
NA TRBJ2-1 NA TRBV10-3 CATLAGPYLANEQFF TGTGCCACCCTTGCCGGGCCCTATTTGGCCAATGAGCAGTTCTTC
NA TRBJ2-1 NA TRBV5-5 CASSLAPGQEQFF TGTGCCAGCAGCTTGGCCCCAGGGCAGGAGCAGTTCTTC
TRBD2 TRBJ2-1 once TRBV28 CASAPYETSGYNEQFF TGTGCCAGCGCTCCCTATGAGACTAGCGGATACAATGAGCAGTTCTTC
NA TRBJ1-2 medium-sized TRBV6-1 CASSEAPTAQPDGYTF TGTGCCAGCAGTGAAGCCCCTACCGCACAGCCGGATGGCTACACCTTC
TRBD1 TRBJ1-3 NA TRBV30 CAWSSGTGGNTIYF TGTGCCTGGAGTTCCGGGACAGGTGGAAACACCATATATTTT